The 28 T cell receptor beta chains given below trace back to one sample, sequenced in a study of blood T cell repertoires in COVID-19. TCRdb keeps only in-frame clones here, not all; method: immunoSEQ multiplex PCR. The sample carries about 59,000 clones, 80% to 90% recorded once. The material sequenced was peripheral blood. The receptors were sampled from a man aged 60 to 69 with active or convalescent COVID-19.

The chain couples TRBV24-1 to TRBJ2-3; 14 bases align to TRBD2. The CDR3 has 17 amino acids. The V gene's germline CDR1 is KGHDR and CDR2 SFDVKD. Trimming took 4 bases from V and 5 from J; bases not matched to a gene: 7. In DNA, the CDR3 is TGTGCCACCAGTGACTCGGGACTAGCGGGAGCGGTAGATACGCAGTATTTT. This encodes CATSDSGLAGAVDTQYF.

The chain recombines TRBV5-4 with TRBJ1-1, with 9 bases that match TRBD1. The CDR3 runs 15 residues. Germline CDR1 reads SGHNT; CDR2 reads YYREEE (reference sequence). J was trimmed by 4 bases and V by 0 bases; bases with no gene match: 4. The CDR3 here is CASSLVVDRGTEAFF. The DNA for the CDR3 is TGTGCCAGCAGCTTGGTTGTGGACAGGGGCACTGAAGCTTTCTTT.

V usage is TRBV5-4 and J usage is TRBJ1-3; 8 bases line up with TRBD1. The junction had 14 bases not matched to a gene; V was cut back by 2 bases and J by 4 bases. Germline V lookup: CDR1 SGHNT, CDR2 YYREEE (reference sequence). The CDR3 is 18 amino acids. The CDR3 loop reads CASSLYARRGQGGNTIYF. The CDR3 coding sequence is TGTGCCAGCAGCTTATACGCGAGAAGAGGACAGGGCGGAAACACCATATATTTT.

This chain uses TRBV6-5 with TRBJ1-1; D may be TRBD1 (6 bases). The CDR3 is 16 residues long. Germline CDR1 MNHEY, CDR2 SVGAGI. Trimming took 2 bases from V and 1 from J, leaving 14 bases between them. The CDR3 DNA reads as TGTGCCAGCAGTTACGTCAGGGTGGGACAGAACACTGAAGCTTTCTTT. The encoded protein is CASSYVRVGQNTEAFF.

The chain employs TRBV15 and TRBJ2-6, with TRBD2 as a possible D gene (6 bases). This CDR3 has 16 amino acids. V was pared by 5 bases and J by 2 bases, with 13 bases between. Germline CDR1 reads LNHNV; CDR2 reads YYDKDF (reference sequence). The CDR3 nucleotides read TGTGCCACCAGCGTGAAGTGGAGGGCTGGGGCCAACGTCCTGACTTTC. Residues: CATSVKWRAGANVLTF.

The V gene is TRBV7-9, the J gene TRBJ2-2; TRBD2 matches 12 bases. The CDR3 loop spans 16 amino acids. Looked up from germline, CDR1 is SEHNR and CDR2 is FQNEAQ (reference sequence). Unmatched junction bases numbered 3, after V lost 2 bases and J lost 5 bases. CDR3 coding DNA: TGTGCCAGCAGCTTATCTGGACTAGCGGGGACCGGGGAGCTGTTTTTT. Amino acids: CASSLSGLAGTGELFF.

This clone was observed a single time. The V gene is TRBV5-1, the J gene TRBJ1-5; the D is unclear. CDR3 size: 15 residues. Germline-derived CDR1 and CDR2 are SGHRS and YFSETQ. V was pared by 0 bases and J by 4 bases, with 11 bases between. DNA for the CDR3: TGCGCCAGCAGCTTGGAAGGAACGGGGAATCAGCCCCAGCATTTT. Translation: CASSLEGTGNQPQHF.

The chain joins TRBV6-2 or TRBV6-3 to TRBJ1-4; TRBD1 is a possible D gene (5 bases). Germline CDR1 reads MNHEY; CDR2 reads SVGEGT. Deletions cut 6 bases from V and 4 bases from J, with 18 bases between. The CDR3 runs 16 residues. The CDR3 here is CASSPVTDSINEKLFF. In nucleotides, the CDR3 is TGTGCCAGCAGCCCCGTCACCGACAGTATTAATGAAAAACTGTTTTTT.

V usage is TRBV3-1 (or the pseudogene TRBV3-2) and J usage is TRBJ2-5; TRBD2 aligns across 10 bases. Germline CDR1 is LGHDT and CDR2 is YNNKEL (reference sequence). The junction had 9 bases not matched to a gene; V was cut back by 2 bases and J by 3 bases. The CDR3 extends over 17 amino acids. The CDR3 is CASSQRLIAGGKETQYF. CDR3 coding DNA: TGTGCCAGCAGCCAAAGACTTATAGCGGGGGGTAAAGAGACCCAGTACTTC.

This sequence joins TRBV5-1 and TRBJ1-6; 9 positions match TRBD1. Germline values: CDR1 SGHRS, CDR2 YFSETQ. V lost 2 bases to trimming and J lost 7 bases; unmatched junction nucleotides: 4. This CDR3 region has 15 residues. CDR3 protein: CASSLGQGRNSPLHF. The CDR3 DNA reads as TGCGCCAGCAGCTTAGGACAGGGGCGGAATTCACCCCTCCACTTT.

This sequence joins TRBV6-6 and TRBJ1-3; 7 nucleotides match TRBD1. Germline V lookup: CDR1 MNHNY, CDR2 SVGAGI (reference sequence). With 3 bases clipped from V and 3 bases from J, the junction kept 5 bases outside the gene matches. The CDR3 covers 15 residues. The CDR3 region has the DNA TGTGCCAGCAGTTATGACAGGGAGGTTGGAAACACCATATATTTT. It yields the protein CASSYDREVGNTIYF.

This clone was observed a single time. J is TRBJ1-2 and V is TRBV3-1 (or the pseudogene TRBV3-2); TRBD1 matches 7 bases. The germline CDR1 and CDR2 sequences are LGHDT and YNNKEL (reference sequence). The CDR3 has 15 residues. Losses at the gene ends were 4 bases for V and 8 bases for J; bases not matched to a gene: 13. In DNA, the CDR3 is TGTGCCAGCAGCCCAGAGATCGCAGGGGGTCGGGGCTACACCTTC. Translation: CASSPEIAGGRGYTF.

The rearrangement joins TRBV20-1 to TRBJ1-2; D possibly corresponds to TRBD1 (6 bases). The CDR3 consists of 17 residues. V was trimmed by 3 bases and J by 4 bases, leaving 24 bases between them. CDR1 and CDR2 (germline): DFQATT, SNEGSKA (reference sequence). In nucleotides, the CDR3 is TGCAGTGCTAGTGCAACAGGGAGGGCGAGGGTGGGCTATGGCTACACCTTC. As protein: CSASATGRARVGYGYTF.

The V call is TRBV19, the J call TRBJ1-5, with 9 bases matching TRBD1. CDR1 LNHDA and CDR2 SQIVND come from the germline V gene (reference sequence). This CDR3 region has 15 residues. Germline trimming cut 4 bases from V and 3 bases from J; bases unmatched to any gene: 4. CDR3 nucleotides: TGTGCCAGTAGTACGGGACAGGGAATCAATCAGCCCCAGCATTTT. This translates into CASSTGQGINQPQHF.

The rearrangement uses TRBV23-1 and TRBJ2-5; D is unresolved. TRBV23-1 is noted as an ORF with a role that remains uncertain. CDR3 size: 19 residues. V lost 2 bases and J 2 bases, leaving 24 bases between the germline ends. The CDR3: CASSQKKAPSRIYQETQYF. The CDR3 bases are TGCGCCAGCAGTCAAAAAAAAGCCCCCTCAAGAATATATCAAGAGACCCAGTACTTC.

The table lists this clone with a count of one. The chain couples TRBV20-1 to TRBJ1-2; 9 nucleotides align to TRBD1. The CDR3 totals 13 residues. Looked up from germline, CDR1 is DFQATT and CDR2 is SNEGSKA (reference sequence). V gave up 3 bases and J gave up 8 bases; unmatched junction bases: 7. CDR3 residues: CSASWDRDGGYTF. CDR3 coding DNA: TGCAGTGCTAGTTGGGACAGGGACGGCGGCTACACCTTC.

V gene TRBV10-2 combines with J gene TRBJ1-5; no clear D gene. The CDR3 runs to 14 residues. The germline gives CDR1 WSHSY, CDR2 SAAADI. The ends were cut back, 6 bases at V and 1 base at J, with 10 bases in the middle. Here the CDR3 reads CASREGGSNQPQHF. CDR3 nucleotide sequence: TGCGCCAGCAGGGAGGGCGGGAGCAATCAGCCCCAGCATTTT.

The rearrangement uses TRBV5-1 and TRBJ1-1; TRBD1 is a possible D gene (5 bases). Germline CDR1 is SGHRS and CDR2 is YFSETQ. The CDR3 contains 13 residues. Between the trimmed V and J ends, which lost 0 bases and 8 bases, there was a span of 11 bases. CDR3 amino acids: CASSLAGHTEAFF. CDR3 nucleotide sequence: TGCGCCAGCAGCTTGGCCGGACATACCGAAGCTTTCTTT.

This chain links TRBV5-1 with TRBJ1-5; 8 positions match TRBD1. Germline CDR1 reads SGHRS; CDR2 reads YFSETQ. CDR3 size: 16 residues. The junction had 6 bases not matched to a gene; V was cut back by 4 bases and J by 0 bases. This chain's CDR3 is CASSPGQDYSNQPQHF. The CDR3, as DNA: TGCGCCAGCAGCCCGGGACAGGACTATAGCAATCAGCCCCAGCATTTT.

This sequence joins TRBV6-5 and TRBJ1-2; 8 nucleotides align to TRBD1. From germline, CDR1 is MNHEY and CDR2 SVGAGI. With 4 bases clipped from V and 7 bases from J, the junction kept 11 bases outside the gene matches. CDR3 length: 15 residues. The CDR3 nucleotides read TGTGCCAGCAGTTCGACGCCGCAGGGGGCGGTTGGCTACACCTTC. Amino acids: CASSSTPQGAVGYTF.

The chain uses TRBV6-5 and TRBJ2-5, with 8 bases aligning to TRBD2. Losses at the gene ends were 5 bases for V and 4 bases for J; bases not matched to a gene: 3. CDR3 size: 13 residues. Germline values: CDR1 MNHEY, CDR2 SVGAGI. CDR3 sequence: CASSSGSGETQYF. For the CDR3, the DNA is TGTGCCAGCAGTAGCGGGAGTGGAGAGACCCAGTACTTC.

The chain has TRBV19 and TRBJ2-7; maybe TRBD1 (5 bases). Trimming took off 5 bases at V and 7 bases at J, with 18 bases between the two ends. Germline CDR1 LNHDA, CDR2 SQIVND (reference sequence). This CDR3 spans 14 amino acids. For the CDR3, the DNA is TGTGCCAGTAGTTCCAGGGTGGTCAACGGAGAGCAGTACTTC. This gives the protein CASSSRVVNGEQYF. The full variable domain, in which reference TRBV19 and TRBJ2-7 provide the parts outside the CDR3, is DGGITQSPKYLFRKEGQNVTLSCEQNLNHDAMYWYRQDPGQGLRLIYYSQIVNDFQKGDIAEGYSVSREKKESFPLTVTSAQKNPTAFYLCASSSRVVNGEQYFGPGTRLTVT.

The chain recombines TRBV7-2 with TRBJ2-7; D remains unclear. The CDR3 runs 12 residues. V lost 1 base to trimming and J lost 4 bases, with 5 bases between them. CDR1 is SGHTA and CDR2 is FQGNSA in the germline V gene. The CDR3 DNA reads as TGTGCCAGCAGCTTAGTAGTTTACGAGCAGTACTTC. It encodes CASSLVVYEQYF.

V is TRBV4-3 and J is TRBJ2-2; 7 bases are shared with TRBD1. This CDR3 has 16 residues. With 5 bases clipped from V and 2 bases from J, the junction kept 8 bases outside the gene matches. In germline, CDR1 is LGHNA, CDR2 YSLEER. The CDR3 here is CASSGGEGANTGELFF. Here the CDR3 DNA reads TGCGCCAGCAGCGGAGGTGAGGGGGCCAACACCGGGGAGCTGTTTTTT.

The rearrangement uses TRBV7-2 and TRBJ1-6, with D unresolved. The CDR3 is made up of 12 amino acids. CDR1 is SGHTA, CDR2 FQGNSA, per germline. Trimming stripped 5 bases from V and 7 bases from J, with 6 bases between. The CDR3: CASSPVNSPLHF. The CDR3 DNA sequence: TGTGCCAGCAGCCCGGTAAATTCACCCCTCCACTTT.

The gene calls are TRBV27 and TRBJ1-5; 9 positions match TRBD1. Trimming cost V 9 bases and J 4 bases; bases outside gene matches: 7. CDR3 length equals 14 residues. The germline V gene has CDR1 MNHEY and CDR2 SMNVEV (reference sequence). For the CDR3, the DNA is TGTGCCAGTTCGACAGGGGGAGCGAATCAGCCCCAGCATTTT. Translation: CASSTGGANQPQHF.

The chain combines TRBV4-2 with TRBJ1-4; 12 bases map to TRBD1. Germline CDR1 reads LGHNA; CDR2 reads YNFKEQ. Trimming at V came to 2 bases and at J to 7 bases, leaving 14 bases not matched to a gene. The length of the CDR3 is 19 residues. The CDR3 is CASSQRQPGQGARGEKLFF. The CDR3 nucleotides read TGTGCCAGCAGCCAACGTCAACCGGGACAGGGGGCGAGAGGTGAAAAACTGTTTTTT.

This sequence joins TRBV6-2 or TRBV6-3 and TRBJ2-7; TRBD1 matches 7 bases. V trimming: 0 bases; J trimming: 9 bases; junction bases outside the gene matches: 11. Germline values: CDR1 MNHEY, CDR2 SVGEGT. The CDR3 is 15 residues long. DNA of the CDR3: TGTGCCAGCAGTTACTCAACAGGGGCCCTACGTGGGCAGTACTTC. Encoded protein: CASSYSTGALRGQYF.